Shown below are 28 T cell receptor beta chains from a single sample sequenced in a study of blood T cell repertoires in COVID-19. Assay used: immunoSEQ multiplex PCR; TCRdb lists only in-frame clones, some missing. The sample contains hundreds of thousands of clones, less than 90% of which appear only once. Sequencing input: peripheral blood. These receptors all come from a man aged 25 to 40 with active or convalescent COVID-19.

The CDR3 region has the DNA TGCGCCAGCAGCCAACGGGGGGACAATCAGCCCCAGCATTTT. This sequence encodes CASSQRGDNQPQHF. The V call is TRBV4-1, the J call TRBJ1-5, with TRBD1 as a possible D gene (5 bases). With 2 bases removed from V and 3 bases from J, the gap between germline ends came to 8 bases. From germline, CDR1 is MGHRA and CDR2 YSYEKL. This CDR3 comprises 14 residues.

The rearrangement links TRBV3-1 (or the pseudogene TRBV3-2) to TRBJ2-1, with D perhaps TRBD2 (6 bases). V dropped 2 bases and J dropped 8 bases, with 16 bases sitting between them. Germline assignment: CDR1 LGHDT and CDR2 YNNKEL (reference sequence). The CDR3 extends over 15 amino acids. CDR3 nucleotides: TGTGCCAGCAGCCAACTCATCCCTGGGGAGGATGAGCAGTTCTTC. Its protein product is CASSQLIPGEDEQFF.

This chain uses TRBV5-5 with TRBJ2-7, with 14 nucleotides matching TRBD2. Germline assignment: CDR1 SGHKS and CDR2 YYEKEE (reference sequence). CDR3 length equals 16 residues. V trimming: 0 bases; J trimming: 2 bases; junction bases outside the gene matches: 1. The CDR3 sequence is CASSLGLAGGAYEQYF. The CDR3 DNA reads TGTGCCAGCAGCTTGGGACTAGCGGGAGGGGCCTACGAGCAGTACTTC.

The table lists this clone with a few counts. The gene calls are TRBV3-1 (or the pseudogene TRBV3-2) and TRBJ1-1; TRBD1 matches 7 bases. CDR1 LGHDT and CDR2 YNNKEL come from the germline V gene (reference sequence). J lost 7 bases, V lost 2 bases, and 7 bases had no gene match. The CDR3 totals 14 residues. The CDR3 nucleotides are TGTGCCAGCAGCCAAAGGTACCAGGGGGATGAAGCTTTCTTT. Translating it yields CASSQRYQGDEAFF.

This clone was found a few times. This chain links TRBV4-1 with TRBJ2-7; TRBD1 matches at 10 bases. The CDR3 length is 15 residues. Germline CDR1 MGHRA, CDR2 YSYEKL. V gave up 4 bases and J gave up 5 bases; unmatched junction bases: 8. In DNA form, the CDR3 reads TGCGCCAGCAGCCTGGCTGGGACAGGGGTGGACGAGCAGTACTTC. It translates to CASSLAGTGVDEQYF.

The V call is TRBV27, the J call TRBJ1-2; D remains ambiguous. Germline CDR1 and CDR2: MNHEY and SMNVEV (reference sequence). The CDR3 has 16 amino acids. V shed 3 bases and J shed 4 bases, with 18 bases lying between them. CDR3 nucleotides: TGTGCCAGCAGTTTCGTCGCCCGCTCGGGATCCTATGGCTACACCTTC. Residues: CASSFVARSGSYGYTF.

V is TRBV4-1 and J is TRBJ1-3; D remains unclear. This CDR3 has 16 amino acids. Germline lookup yields CDR1 MGHRA and CDR2 YSYEKL. The V and J ends lost 0 bases and 3 bases respectively, with 12 bases between them. The CDR3 region has the DNA TGCGCCAGCAGCCAAGATACGGGGAGGTTTGGAAACACCATATATTTT. Its protein product is CASSQDTGRFGNTIYF.

The chain joins TRBV27 to TRBJ1-5; no reliable D call. This CDR3 contains 13 residues. Per the germline V gene, CDR1 is MNHEY and CDR2 is SMNVEV (reference sequence). Trimming removed 6 bases at V and 9 bases at J, with 15 bases between. Here the CDR3 reads CASSPRSLGPQHF. The CDR3 bases are TGTGCCAGCAGCCCGAGGTCGCTAGGGCCCCAGCATTTT.

CDR3 DNA sequence: TGTGCCAGCAGCACCCCGGGGGGGCCCAGGGATACGCAGTATTTT. Translating gives CASSTPGGPRDTQYF. V and J are TRBV11-3 and TRBJ2-3, with 8 nucleotides matching TRBD2. The germline V gene encodes CDR1 SGHNT and CDR2 YENEEA. Trimming took 5 bases from V and 6 from J; bases not matched to a gene: 10. The CDR3 runs 15 residues. Full variable domain (missing parts from reference TRBV11-3 and TRBJ2-3): EAGVVQSPRYKIIEKKQPVAFWCNPISGHNTLYWYLQNLGQGPELLIRYENEEAVDDSQLPKDRFSAERLKGVDSTLKIQPAELGDSAVYLCASSTPGGPRDTQYFGPGTRLTVL.

V is TRBV7-2 and J is TRBJ1-2; 9 bases align to TRBD1. CDR1 and CDR2 from the germline V gene are SGHTA and FQGNSA. The CDR3 covers 13 residues. V was pared by 4 bases and J by 9 bases, with 6 bases of the junction left unmatched. CDR3 DNA: TGTGCCAGCAGCTCAACAGGGGGCGCGAGCTACACCTTC. Protein: CASSSTGGASYTF.

This clone has only one observation. This chain links TRBV24-1 with TRBJ1-2; a possible D gene is TRBD1 (6 bases). The CDR3 length is 16 residues. CDR1 is KGHDR and CDR2 is SFDVKD in the germline V gene. V was clipped by 3 bases and J by 0 bases, with 13 bases between them. CDR3 in amino acids: CATSDGRDKTNYGYTF. Here the CDR3 DNA reads TGTGCCACCAGTGATGGCCGGGACAAGACTAACTATGGCTACACCTTC.

This sequence joins TRBV30 and TRBJ1-4; TRBD1 matches 9 bases. This CDR3 region has 14 residues. Germline CDR1 and CDR2: GTSNPN and SVGIG (reference sequence). V was clipped by 5 bases and J by 7 bases; unmatched bases: 8. Here the CDR3 reads CAWEDRGRGEKLFF. The CDR3 DNA sequence: TGTGCCTGGGAGGACAGGGGAAGAGGTGAAAAACTGTTTTTT.

V and J are TRBV29-1 and TRBJ1-1, with no clear D. The CDR3 contains 14 residues. Per the germline V gene, CDR1 is SQVTM and CDR2 is ANQGSEA. With 1 base removed from V and 0 bases from J, the gap between germline ends came to 9 bases. The CDR3, as DNA: TGCAGCGTTGAAGGGTCAAACATGAACACTGAAGCTTTCTTT. Protein sequence: CSVEGSNMNTEAFF.

This clone has only a few counts. The rearrangement links TRBV2 to TRBJ2-1; D perhaps matches TRBD2 (6 bases). This CDR3 is built from 14 residues. CDR1 is SNHLY, CDR2 FYNNEI, per germline. Trimming removed 8 bases at V and 4 bases at J, with 15 bases between. This CDR3 is CASEEGEGYNEQFF. For the CDR3, the DNA is TGTGCCAGCGAGGAGGGAGAAGGGTACAATGAGCAGTTCTTC.

This sequence joins TRBV27 and TRBJ2-3; D call uncertain. The CDR3 is 13 residues long. V lost 6 bases and J lost 3, with 10 bases in between. Germline CDR1 is MNHEY and CDR2 is SMNVEV (reference sequence). CDR3 bases: TGTGCCAGCAGGACCGACTGGACAGATACGCAGTATTTT. Protein: CASRTDWTDTQYF.

The genes are TRBV4-1 and TRBJ1-1, with D perhaps matching TRBD1 (6 bases). Trimming shortened V by 1 base and J by 4 bases, and 13 bases separated the two germline ends. Germline assignment: CDR1 MGHRA and CDR2 YSYEKL. The CDR3 sequence is 15 residues long. CDR3 nucleotide sequence: TGCGCCAGCAGCCAAGGGTACAGGGATTTCACTGAAGCTTTCTTT. This sequence encodes CASSQGYRDFTEAFF.

This clone was observed a single time. This CDR3 is also generated by other DNA sequences in the sample. The chain employs TRBV7-2 and TRBJ1-1, with TRBD1 matching 7 bases. V lost 8 bases to trimming and J lost 1 base; unmatched junction nucleotides: 4. CDR1 and CDR2 from the germline V gene are SGHTA and FQGNSA. The CDR3 covers 13 residues. This CDR3 reads CASSRQGNTEAFF. CDR3 nucleotide sequence: TGTGCCAGCTCCCGACAGGGGAACACTGAAGCTTTCTTT.

The sample holds one count of this clone. This sample includes further DNA sequences coding for the same CDR3. The chain recombines TRBV28 with TRBJ1-5; D not resolved. V was shortened by 2 bases and J by 5 bases, with 4 bases between the two germline ends. CDR1 MDHEN and CDR2 SYDVKM come from the germline V gene. The CDR3 contains 12 residues. DNA for the CDR3: TGTGCCAGCAGTTTACGGGATCAGCCCCAGCATTTT. Amino acids: CASSLRDQPQHF.

This chain joins TRBV28 and TRBJ2-2, with 10 positions matching TRBD2. This CDR3 is 18 amino acids long. J gave up 4 bases and V 5 bases, and 13 bases lay outside the gene matches. Germline CDR1 is MDHEN and CDR2 is SYDVKM. CDR3 in DNA: TGTGCCAGCAGTCACCCCGGGACTAGCGTCTACCTCACCGGGGAGCTGTTTTTT. Its translation: CASSHPGTSVYLTGELFF.

The DNA of the CDR3 is TGTGCCAGCAGTCCCTCCATAGCAACTAATGAAAAACTGTTTTTT. The encoded protein is CASSPSIATNEKLFF. The V call is TRBV27, the J call TRBJ1-4; D call uncertain. Per germline, CDR1 MNHEY and CDR2 SMNVEV (reference sequence). This CDR3 comprises 15 residues. The V end lost 5 bases, the J end lost 0 bases, and 10 bases lay between the germline ends.

The chain links TRBV6-4 to TRBJ2-3, with 8 bases matching TRBD2. The CDR3 is 14 amino acids. V dropped 2 bases and J dropped 11; count of bases not matched to a gene: 9. Germline V gene data show CDR1 as MRHNA and CDR2 as SNTAGT. Written as DNA, the CDR3 is TGTGCCAGCAGTGACGGGGGACCGGGACTAGGGCAGTATTTT. Protein sequence: CASSDGGPGLGQYF.

V gene TRBV5-1 combines with J gene TRBJ2-1, with 9 bases that match TRBD2. This CDR3 spans 14 amino acids. The V gene's germline CDR1 is SGHRS and CDR2 YFSETQ. With 6 bases clipped from V and 8 bases from J, the junction kept 9 bases outside the gene matches. The CDR3 bases are TGCGCCAGCACATCTCGGCTAGCGGGGCATGAGCAGTTCTTC. It translates to CASTSRLAGHEQFF.

The chain carries TRBV7-2 and TRBJ2-7; 8 nucleotides match TRBD2. CDR3 length equals 14 residues. Trimming cost V 5 bases and J 4 bases; bases outside gene matches: 7. Germline lookup yields CDR1 SGHTA and CDR2 FQGNSA. The CDR3 sequence: CASSRTSGYYEQYF. CDR3 bases: TGTGCCAGCAGCCGCACTAGCGGTTATTACGAGCAGTACTTC.

The chain links TRBV5-6 to TRBJ1-1, with D possibly being TRBD1 (6 bases). This CDR3 is built from 14 residues. Germline assignment: CDR1 SGHDT and CDR2 YYEEEE. Trimming left V 4 bases short and J 4 bases short, with 14 bases between. The chain's CDR3 is CASSLEGGVTEAFF. CDR3 nucleotides: TGTGCCAGCAGCCTGGAAGGGGGGGTCACTGAAGCTTTCTTT.

The chain combines TRBV6-1 with TRBJ2-1; maybe TRBD1 (5 bases). The germline CDR1 and CDR2 sequences are MNHNS and SASEGT. Trimming shortened V by 8 bases and J by 7 bases, and 15 bases separated the two germline ends. The CDR3 runs 13 residues. CDR3 sequence: CASSSGKGNEQFF. CDR3 nucleotides: TGTGCCAGCTCTAGTGGGAAGGGGAATGAGCAGTTCTTC.

Only one count was recorded for this clone. The chain is built from TRBV5-3 and TRBJ1-1; 7 nucleotides align to TRBD1. TRBV5-3 falls under the ORF class, with uncertain function. The J segment lost 14 bases and the V segment lost 3 bases, leaving 7 bases of the junction unmatched. This CDR3 is 11 amino acids long. CDR3 in amino acids: CARSSGTASFF. The CDR3 nucleotides are TGTGCCAGAAGCTCGGGGACAGCTTCCTTCTTT.

CDR3 bases: TGTGCAAGTCGCTCCACCAGGCTGACGTACCCTGGGGCCAACGTCCTGACTTTC. Residues: CASRSTRLTYPGANVLTF. The rearrangement joins TRBV12-2 to TRBJ2-6; TRBD1 reflects the table's D call only, with no check against the DNA. TRBV12-2 is deemed a pseudogene. This CDR3 is built from 18 residues.

The CDR3 protein is CASSSYVGTGNQPQHF. The CDR3 DNA reads TGTGCCAGCAGCTCCTACGTGGGGACAGGTAATCAGCCCCAGCATTTT. The V and J genes are TRBV5-5 and TRBJ1-5, with TRBD1 identical over 8 bases. The junction had 9 bases not matched to a gene; V was cut back by 3 bases and J by 4 bases. Per germline, CDR1 SGHKS and CDR2 YYEKEE (reference sequence). The CDR3 runs 16 residues.